The clone carrying this T cell receptor (beta chain) was found a few times. Its antigen is currently unknown. This sample was included in a study of graft-versus-host responses after intestinal transplantation. The wider study: In this cohort, recipients had multivisceral, liver-intestinal, or isolated intestinal transplants. Following induction with anti-thymocyte globulin, all recipients were given tacrolimus and steroids for three to four years. Regarding the study as a whole: Detected in recipient marrow were GvH clones, some of which were first observed in ileum or blood.

Method: immunoSEQ multiplex PCR; TCRdb's copy keeps in-frame clones and lacks some. The table records approximately 100,000 clones, under 90% of them present only once. V lost 6 bases to trimming and J lost 1 base, with 13 bases between them. Germline V gene lookup returns CDR1 MNHEY and CDR2 SVGAGI. The CDR3 extends over 14 amino acids. The sample in question was unstimulated CD4+ T cells sorted from spleen or lymph node cells, obtained before intestinal transplant. The sequence was obtained from a human donor who received an intestinal transplant. J is TRBJ2-7 and V is TRBV6-5, with a possible D match to TRBD1 (6 bases). In DNA form, the CDR3 reads TGTGCCAGCAGGAGGTCGACAGGATCCTACGAGCAGTACTTC. Its protein is CASRRSTGSYEQYF.